This entry is about one T cell receptor beta chain. Its target is unknown. This record comes from a study of glioma-infiltrating T cells after dendritic cell vaccination. General observations from the study: Complete blood and tumor specimen sets were limited to few patients.

The immunoSEQ assay amplified TCRB CDR3 from up to about 2 ug DNA. TCRdb's copy holds only in-frame clones and misses some; the assay was immunoSEQ multiplex PCR. Here the sample spans around 97,000 clones, 81% being singletons. The origin of this receptor is a human donor with glioblastoma. The sequences come from blood, collected before dendritic cell vaccination.

The CDR3 loop reads CASSRRTSGDGYEQYF. Written as DNA, the CDR3 is TGTGCCAGCAGCCGTCGCACTAGCGGGGATGGATACGAGCAGTACTTC. The chain couples TRBV11-3 to TRBJ2-7, with 10 bases aligning to TRBD2. J lost 4 bases, V lost 5 bases, and 11 bases had no gene match. There are 16 residues in the CDR3. CDR1 is SGHNT, CDR2 YENEEA, per germline.